Presented here are 21 T cell receptor beta chains from one specimen sequenced in a study of T cells in Graves' hyperthyroidism and ophthalmopathy. Using RNA transcripts as the source, TCR beta CDR3 regions were amplified. A set of HTBI primers served as the primers for a first-round RT-PCR of the TCR CDR3. TCRdb redid the calling of the multiplex PCR reads with MiXCR, one entry per CDR3 protein. The table has about 600,000 distinct CDR3 sequences, roughly 15% seen once; the top ten hold approximately 13%. Specimen: blood. The receptors shown here come from a woman aged 50 to 60 with Graves' ophthalmopathy.

This clonotype was recorded many times. V gene TRBV13 combines with J gene TRBJ1-2; D might be TRBD1 (5 bases). This CDR3 contains 13 residues. V was clipped by 4 bases and J by 4 bases, with 10 bases between them. The germline V gene has CDR1 PRHDT and CDR2 FYEKMQ (reference sequence). In nucleotides, the CDR3 is TGTGCCAGCAGCTCCCTGGACATCTATGGCTACACCTTC. It encodes CASSSLDIYGYTF.

This clonotype was found a few times. V gene TRBV5-1 combines with J gene TRBJ2-4, with D uncertain. CDR3 length: 14 residues. V was shortened by 4 bases and J by 5 bases, with 13 bases between the two germline ends. CDR1 is SGHRS and CDR2 is YFSETQ in the germline V gene. CDR3: CASSPEPGENIQYF. As DNA, the CDR3 is TGCGCCAGCAGCCCCGAACCTGGGGAAAACATTCAGTACTTC.

This clonotype was recorded at least ten times. In DNA, the CDR3 is TGTGCCAGCAGCTTAGCGTTTGTGGGGAACACTGAAGCTTTCTTT. Its translation is CASSLAFVGNTEAFF. The chain employs TRBV7-8 and TRBJ1-1; the D is unclear. The CDR3 loop spans 15 amino acids. CDR1 and CDR2 from the germline V gene are SGHVS and FQNEAQ. Trimming took 0 bases from V and 1 from J, leaving 9 bases between them.

At least ten counts were recorded for this clonotype. The chain has TRBV24-1 and TRBJ2-1, with TRBD1 matching 9 bases. The CDR3 runs 16 residues. The V gene end was trimmed by 3 bases and the J gene end by 5 bases; junction bases not matched to a gene: 7. CDR1 is KGHDR and CDR2 is SFDVKD in the germline V gene. The CDR3 region is CATSDKGQGRHNEQFF. CDR3 DNA: TGTGCCACCAGTGATAAGGGACAGGGCCGACACAATGAGCAGTTCTTC.

This chain connects TRBV2 to TRBJ1-6, with unresolved D. Germline values: CDR1 SNHLY, CDR2 FYNNEI. CDR3 size: 13 residues. Between the trimmed V and J ends, which lost 8 bases and 7 bases, there was a span of 12 bases. The CDR3 DNA sequence: TGTGCCAGCTTAGGGCGGACCAATTCACCCCTCCACTTT. Amino acid sequence: CASLGRTNSPLHF.

This clonotype occurred many times. The chain links TRBV30 to TRBJ1-3; D is uncertain. V was shortened by 0 bases and J by 3 bases, with 6 bases between the two germline ends. CDR3 length equals 13 residues. Germline CDR1 reads GTSNPN; CDR2 reads SVGIG (reference sequence). This chain's CDR3 is CAWSVSGGNTIYF. The CDR3 nucleotides are TGTGCCTGGAGTGTAAGTGGTGGAAACACCATATATTTT.

This clonotype was recorded a few times. The chain uses TRBV27 and TRBJ1-1; tentatively, D is TRBD1 (5 bases). V lost 3 bases and J 7 bases, leaving 12 bases between the germline ends. This CDR3 is 13 amino acids long. Germline CDR1 MNHEY, CDR2 SMNVEV (reference sequence). CDR3 DNA sequence: TGTGCCAGCAGTTTCACGGGGGATAATGAAGCTTTCTTT. Translation gives CASSFTGDNEAFF.

This clonotype was recorded at least ten times. The chain recombines TRBV5-1 with TRBJ1-1, with 7 bases aligning to TRBD1. CDR1 and CDR2 from the germline V gene are SGHRS and YFSETQ. The CDR3 totals 13 residues. Germline trimming cut 4 bases from V and 8 bases from J; bases unmatched to any gene: 8. CDR3 in amino acids: CASSLHRDSEAFF. The CDR3 DNA is TGCGCCAGCAGCCTCCATAGGGACAGCGAAGCTTTCTTT.

Many counts were recorded for this clonotype. The chain joins TRBV18 to TRBJ2-5; D is possibly TRBD1 (5 bases). The CDR3 has 14 amino acids. V gave up 1 base and J gave up 2 bases, with 8 bases separating them. CDR1 is KGHSH and CDR2 is LQKENI in the germline V gene. CDR3 sequence: CASSPRTTQETQYF. CDR3 nucleotide sequence: TGTGCCAGCTCACCACGGACAACGCAAGAGACCCAGTACTTC.

This clonotype was detected a few times. The V call is TRBV6-1, the J call TRBJ2-5; a possible D gene is TRBD1 (6 bases). Germline V CDR1 and CDR2: MNHNS, SASEGT. This CDR3 is built from 15 residues. V was cut by 1 base and J by 4 bases, with 13 bases left in between. The CDR3 loop reads CASSEVVNRAETQYF. The CDR3 DNA follows: TGTGCCAGCAGTGAAGTAGTGAACAGGGCAGAGACCCAGTACTTC.

This clonotype was seen at least ten times. The rearrangement uses TRBV7-9 and TRBJ2-3; TRBD1 matches 8 bases. Germline values: CDR1 SEHNR, CDR2 FQNEAQ (reference sequence). The junction had 17 bases not matched to a gene; V was cut back by 4 bases and J by 2 bases. This CDR3 spans 19 amino acids. The CDR3, as DNA: TGTGCCAGCAGCTCAGACCGATCACGGGGCAGGGGGCACACAGATACGCAGTATTTT. This translates into CASSSDRSRGRGHTDTQYF. The entire variable domain, with the rest obtained from reference TRBV7-9 and TRBJ2-3, is as follows: DTGVSQNPRHKITKRGQNVTFRCDPISEHNRLYWYRQTLGQGPEFLTYFQNEAQLEKSRLLSDRFSAERPKGSFSTLEIQRTEQGDSAMYLCASSSDRSRGRGHTDTQYFGPGTRLTVL.

This clonotype was seen at least ten times. The V and J genes are TRBV28 and TRBJ2-7; 9 positions match TRBD1. There are 17 residues in the CDR3. After removal of 2 bases from V and 3 bases from J, the junction contained 11 bases not matched to a gene. The germline gives CDR1 MDHEN, CDR2 SYDVKM. CDR3 nucleotide sequence: TGTGCCAGCAGTTTAGCGTTACCGGGACAGGGAGGCTACGAGCAGTACTTC. It codes for CASSLALPGQGGYEQYF.

This clonotype occurred once. The chain joins TRBV9 to TRBJ2-1, with 9 bases matching TRBD2. Germline V gene data show CDR1 as SGDLS and CDR2 as YYNGEE. Unmatched junction bases numbered 12, after V lost 0 bases and J lost 8 bases. This CDR3 has 17 amino acids. The CDR3 bases are TGTGCCAGCAGCGTAGTAATGGCGGGAGGGCCTGTCTATGAGCAGTTCTTC. This sequence encodes CASSVVMAGGPVYEQFF.

This clonotype has ten or more counts. The J gene is TRBJ2-7, the V gene TRBV5-1; 7 bases match TRBD1. The CDR3 has 13 amino acids. The V gene's germline CDR1 is SGHRS and CDR2 YFSETQ. V dropped 4 bases and J dropped 3; count of bases not matched to a gene: 4. DNA of the CDR3: TGCGCCAGCAGCCGGGACAGTATCTACGAGCAGTACTTC. Its translation: CASSRDSIYEQYF.

This clonotype occurred many times. This chain joins TRBV15 and TRBJ2-1; weak D call: TRBD2 (5 bases). The CDR3 is made up of 13 amino acids. Looked up from germline, CDR1 is LNHNV and CDR2 is YYDKDF (reference sequence). Trimming took off 0 bases at V and 10 bases at J, with 10 bases between the two ends. CDR3: CATSRDFPGEQFF. The CDR3 bases are TGTGCCACCAGCAGAGATTTTCCGGGGGAGCAGTTCTTC. The entire variable domain, with the rest obtained from reference TRBV15 and TRBJ2-1, is as follows: DAMVIQNPRYQVTQFGKPVTLSCSQTLNHNVMYWYQQKSSQAPKLLFHYYDKDFNNEADTPDNFQSRRPNTSFCFLDIRSPGLGDTAMYLCATSRDFPGEQFFGPGTRLTVL.

This clonotype was found many times. The genes are TRBV30 and TRBJ1-2; no definite D call. V lost 3 bases and J lost 0, with 8 bases in between. Per the germline V gene, CDR1 is GTSNPN and CDR2 is SVGIG (reference sequence). The CDR3 loop spans 13 amino acids. CDR3 loop: CAWSKGANYGYTF. The CDR3, as DNA: TGTGCCTGGAGCAAAGGTGCTAACTATGGCTACACCTTC.

This clonotype was picked up one time. The chain couples TRBV28 to TRBJ2-3; 14 nucleotides line up with TRBD2. V shed 2 bases and J 4 bases; nucleotides not matched to a gene: 8. Germline CDR1 reads MDHEN; CDR2 reads SYDVKM. The CDR3 totals 18 residues. Written as DNA, the CDR3 is TGTGCCAGCAGTTTACTAGGACTAGCGGGAGGTGACGCAGATACGCAGTATTTT. It is translated as CASSLLGLAGGDADTQYF.

The gene calls are TRBV27 and TRBJ1-5, with 7 nucleotides matching TRBD1. This CDR3 has 18 amino acids. Trimming removed 3 bases from V and 6 bases from J; junction bases left unmatched: 17. The germline V gene has CDR1 MNHEY and CDR2 SMNVEV (reference sequence). CDR3 protein: CASSFVIDIRTGRQPQHF. CDR3 DNA sequence: TGTGCCAGCAGTTTCGTTATCGATATTCGGACAGGACGTCAGCCCCAGCATTTT.

This chain uses TRBV10-3 with TRBJ2-1; D perhaps matches TRBD2 (5 bases). The CDR3 is 13 residues long. Trimming stripped 2 bases from V and 8 bases from J, with 10 bases between. The V gene's germline CDR1 is ENHRY and CDR2 SYGVKD. In DNA, the CDR3 is TGTGCCATCAGTGAGAGAGTGGGAGATGAGCAGTTCTTC. Translated, it gives CAISERVGDEQFF.

The sample holds many counts of this clonotype. The rearrangement joins TRBV6-1 to TRBJ1-2; 8 bases map to TRBD1. From germline, CDR1 is MNHNS and CDR2 SASEGT. This CDR3 contains 18 residues. The V and J ends lost 5 bases and 0 bases, in that order; junction bases with no gene match: 14. The DNA of the CDR3 is TGTGCCAGCAGTTCCCCTAGACAGGGGTCCATTTCTAACTATGGCTACACCTTC. Residues: CASSSPRQGSISNYGYTF.

This sequence joins TRBV19 and TRBJ1-1; perhaps TRBD1 as D (6 bases). V was shortened by 4 bases and J by 3 bases, with 15 bases between the two germline ends. CDR3 length: 15 amino acids. Germline CDR1 LNHDA, CDR2 SQIVND (reference sequence). CDR3 loop: CASSSRGGLDTEAFF. As DNA, the CDR3 is TGTGCCAGTAGTAGCCGAGGGGGTTTGGACACTGAAGCTTTCTTT. Together with reference TRBV19 and TRBJ1-1, the CDR3 gives the full variable domain: DGGITQSPKYLFRKEGQNVTLSCEQNLNHDAMYWYRQDPGQGLRLIYYSQIVNDFQKGDIAEGYSVSREKKESFPLTVTSAQKNPTAFYLCASSSRGGLDTEAFFGQGTRLTVV.